Given below is one T cell receptor beta chain in context. What it recognizes is unknown. This entry comes from a study of monozygotic twins with cystic fibrosis. Overall study findings and caveats: No link emerged between shared CDR3 counts and age, concordance or severity. Co-twins had the most similar V usage for 13 of 16 pairs, J for 8. Monozygotic CF twin pairs shared significantly more nucleotide-identical clonotypes than unrelated CF individuals did. Low clonality (median about 0.0095) suggested a mostly naive repertoire.

The repertoire was sequenced with immunoSEQ multiplex PCR; TCRdb's copy has only in-frame clones and lacks some. This sample has 25,000 to 30,000 clones; roughly 96% occur once, and the top ten carry 2.5% to 3%. The V gene end was trimmed by 4 bases and the J gene end by 1 base; junction bases not matched to a gene: 3. From germline, CDR1 is MDHEN and CDR2 SYDVKM. The CDR3 is 14 residues long. Sequencing input: blood. This receptor was obtained from a girl aged 2 to 9 with cystic fibrosis. V and J are TRBV28 and TRBJ2-5, with 7 bases lining up with TRBD1. The CDR3 region has the DNA TGTGCCAGCAGTTACCGGGACAGCCAAGAGACCCAGTACTTC. Its translation: CASSYRDSQETQYF.